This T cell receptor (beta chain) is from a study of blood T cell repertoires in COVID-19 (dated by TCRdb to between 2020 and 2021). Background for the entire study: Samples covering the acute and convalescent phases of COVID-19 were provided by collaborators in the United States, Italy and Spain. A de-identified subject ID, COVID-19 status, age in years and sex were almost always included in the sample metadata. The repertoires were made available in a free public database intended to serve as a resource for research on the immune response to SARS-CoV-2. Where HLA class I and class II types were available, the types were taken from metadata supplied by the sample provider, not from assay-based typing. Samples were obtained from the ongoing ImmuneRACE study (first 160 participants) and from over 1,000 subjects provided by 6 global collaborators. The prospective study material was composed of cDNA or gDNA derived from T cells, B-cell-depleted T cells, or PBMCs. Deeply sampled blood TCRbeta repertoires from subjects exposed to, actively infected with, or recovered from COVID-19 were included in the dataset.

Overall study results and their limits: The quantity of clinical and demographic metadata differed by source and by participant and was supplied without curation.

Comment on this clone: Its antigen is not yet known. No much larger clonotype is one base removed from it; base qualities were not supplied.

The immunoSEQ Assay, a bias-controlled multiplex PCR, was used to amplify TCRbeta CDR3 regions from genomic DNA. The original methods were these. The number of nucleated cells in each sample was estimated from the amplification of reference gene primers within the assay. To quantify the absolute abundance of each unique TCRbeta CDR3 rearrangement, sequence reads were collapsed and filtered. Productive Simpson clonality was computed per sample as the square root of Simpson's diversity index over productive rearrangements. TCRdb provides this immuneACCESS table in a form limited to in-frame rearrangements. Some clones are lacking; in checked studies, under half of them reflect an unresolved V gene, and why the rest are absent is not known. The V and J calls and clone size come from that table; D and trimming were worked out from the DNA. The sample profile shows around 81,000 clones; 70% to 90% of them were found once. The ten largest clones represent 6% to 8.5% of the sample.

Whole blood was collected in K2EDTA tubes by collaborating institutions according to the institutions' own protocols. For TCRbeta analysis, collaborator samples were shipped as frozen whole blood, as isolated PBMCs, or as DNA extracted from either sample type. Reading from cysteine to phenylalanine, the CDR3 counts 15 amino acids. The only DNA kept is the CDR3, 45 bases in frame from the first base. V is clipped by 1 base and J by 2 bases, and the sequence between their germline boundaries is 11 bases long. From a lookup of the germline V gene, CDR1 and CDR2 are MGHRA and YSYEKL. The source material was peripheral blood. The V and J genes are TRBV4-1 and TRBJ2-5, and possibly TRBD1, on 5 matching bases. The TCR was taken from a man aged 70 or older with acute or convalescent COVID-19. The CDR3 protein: CASSQVEGEQETQYF. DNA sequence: TGCGCCAGCAGCCAAGTCGAAGGGGAACAAGAGACCCAGTACTTC.